This T cell receptor (beta chain) was retrieved from a study of immune evolution from preneoplasia to lung adenocarcinoma. Only in-frame clones appear in the TCRdb table, and some are missing; sequencing was by immunoSEQ multiplex PCR. The sample carries approximately 7,700 clones, around 82% recorded once. Points from the study as a whole: Normal lung had the highest top T cell clone frequencies.

Germline-derived CDR1 and CDR2 are SGHTA and FQGNSA. CDR3 length: 15 residues. With 5 bases clipped from V and 3 bases from J, the junction kept 9 bases outside the gene matches. This clone was recorded only once. Its antigen is not known. The sequencing input was FFPE minimally invasive lung adenocarcinoma tissue. The sequence derives from an older person with lung adenocarcinoma. The chain couples TRBV7-2 to TRBJ2-7, with 8 bases fitting TRBD1. This chain's CDR3 is CASSKRTGGVYEQYF. The CDR3 DNA reads as TGTGCCAGCAGCAAGAGAACAGGGGGTGTCTACGAGCAGTACTTC.